The next 30 T cell receptor beta chains were all read from a single sample in a study of OX40 agonist ivuxolimab in advanced cancers. Assay: immunoSEQ multiplex PCR; the TCRdb copy retains only in-frame clones and omits some. The top ten clones hold about 2.5% of a sample with some 66,000 clones, 83% of them seen once. The sequences come from CD4+ or CD8+ T cells sorted from blood, collected in a trial of the OX40 agonist ivuxolimab. These receptors originate from an adult with an advanced solid tumor such as melanoma, head and neck, liver or kidney cancer.

The V and J genes are TRBV4-1 and TRBJ2-7; no definite D call. This CDR3 is 15 amino acids long. V was shortened by 0 bases and J by 1 base, with 10 bases between the two germline ends. CDR1 MGHRA and CDR2 YSYEKL come from the germline V gene. The CDR3 region has the DNA TGCGCCAGCAGCCAAGACCTCGCCAGTTCCTACGAGCAGTACTTC. It codes for CASSQDLASSYEQYF.

CDR3 sequence: CASRLTGGNQPQHF. As DNA, the CDR3 is TGTGCCAGCAGATTAACTGGGGGCAATCAGCCCCAGCATTTT. V is TRBV7-2 and J is TRBJ1-5, with unresolved D. The V end lost 6 bases, the J end lost 2 bases, and 11 bases lay between the germline ends. CDR1 is SGHTA, CDR2 FQGNSA, per germline. CDR3 length: 14 residues. Full variable domain (rest looked up from reference TRBV7-2 and TRBJ1-5): GAGVSQSPSNKVTEKGKDVELRCDPISGHTALYWYRQSLGQGLEFLIYFQGNSAPDKSGLPSDRFSAERTGGSVSTLTIQRTQQEDSAVYLCASRLTGGNQPQHFGDGTRLSIL.

This clone is a singleton in its sample. The genes are TRBV25-1 and TRBJ1-5, with D uncertain. The ends were cut back, 6 bases at V and 4 bases at J, with 10 bases in the middle. The CDR3 runs 13 residues. Germline V gene sequence: CDR1 MGHDK, CDR2 SYGVNS. This CDR3 is CASSHAGNQPQHF. The CDR3 DNA reads TGTGCCAGCAGCCACGCGGGGAATCAGCCCCAGCATTTT.

This sequence joins TRBV10-2 and TRBJ2-1; 7 bases match TRBD1. Germline-derived CDR1 and CDR2 are WSHSY and SAAADI. Germline trimming cut 3 bases from V and 3 bases from J; bases unmatched to any gene: 8. CDR3 length: 16 amino acids. The chain's CDR3 is CASSDHGQDNYNEQFF. The DNA of the CDR3 is TGCGCCAGCAGTGACCACGGACAGGATAACTACAATGAGCAGTTCTTC.

This sequence joins TRBV10-3 and TRBJ2-7; 9 bases are a match to TRBD2. Trimming cost V 2 bases and J 1 base; bases outside gene matches: 15. The CDR3 extends over 19 amino acids. Per the germline V gene, CDR1 is ENHRY and CDR2 is SYGVKD. The chain's CDR3 is CAISEGVLSGRSGSYEQYF. DNA for the CDR3: TGTGCCATCAGTGAGGGGGTTTTGAGCGGGAGGTCGGGTTCCTACGAGCAGTACTTC.

The V call is TRBV6-6, the J call TRBJ2-7; D unclear. CDR1 and CDR2 from the germline V gene are MNHNY and SVGAGI (reference sequence). Trimming cost V 5 bases and J 4 bases, with 9 bases left between them. The CDR3 length is 12 residues. CDR3 sequence reads: CASSTRIYEQYF. CDR3 nucleotides: TGTGCCAGCAGTACCCGGATTTACGAGCAGTACTTC.

This chain links TRBV18 with TRBJ2-2; 8 nucleotides agree with TRBD2. The ends lost 3 bases at V and 2 bases at J; junction bases unmatched: 8. The germline V gene has CDR1 KGHSH and CDR2 LQKENI. The CDR3 is 17 residues long. Written as DNA, the CDR3 is TGTGCCAGCTCACCCCGTGGGACTAGGCAAAACACCGGGGAGCTGTTTTTT. The encoded protein is CASSPRGTRQNTGELFF.

Here the CDR3 DNA reads TGTGCCAGCAGCTTAGATACAGCTAACTATGGCTACACCTTC. As protein: CASSLDTANYGYTF. The chain recombines TRBV7-2 with TRBJ1-2; D is uncertain. The germline V and J ends were trimmed by 1 base and 0 bases, with 6 bases remaining between them. CDR3 size: 14 residues. Germline CDR1 SGHTA, CDR2 FQGNSA. Full variable domain (rest looked up from reference TRBV7-2 and TRBJ1-2): GAGVSQSPSNKVTEKGKDVELRCDPISGHTALYWYRQSLGQGLEFLIYFQGNSAPDKSGLPSDRFSAERTGGSVSTLTIQRTQQEDSAVYLCASSLDTANYGYTFGSGTRLTVV.

The chain recombines TRBV6-1 with TRBJ2-7; 12 bases map to TRBD2. Germline values: CDR1 MNHNS, CDR2 SASEGT. This CDR3 is 14 amino acids long. The trim removed 8 bases at V and 4 bases at J, leaving 6 bases unmatched. In nucleotides, the CDR3 is TGTGCCAGCGAGACTAGCGGGAGTGGTTACGAGCAGTACTTC. Protein sequence: CASETSGSGYEQYF.

This chain connects TRBV7-2 to TRBJ2-7; possible D gene TRBD2, 6 bases. CDR1 and CDR2 (germline): SGHTA, FQGNSA. The CDR3 contains 13 residues. Trimming took off 5 bases at V and 2 bases at J, with 10 bases between the two ends. In DNA form, the CDR3 reads TGTGCCAGCAGCGCGGGACTGGCCTACGAGCAGTACTTC. Encoded protein: CASSAGLAYEQYF.

This CDR3 is CSTPLGQETQYF. The CDR3 DNA reads TGCAGCACCCCCCTGGGACAAGAGACCCAGTACTTC. The V call is TRBV29-1, the J call TRBJ2-5; D unresolved. Trimming left V 8 bases short and J 2 bases short, with 12 bases between. The CDR3 spans 12 residues. Per germline, CDR1 SQVTM and CDR2 ANQGSEA.

The J gene is TRBJ2-6, the V gene TRBV27; 8 nucleotides match TRBD1. Germline V CDR1 and CDR2: MNHEY, SMNVEV (reference sequence). CDR3 length equals 17 residues. V lost 3 bases to trimming and J lost 0 bases; unmatched junction nucleotides: 4. CDR3 region: CASSFRQGLSGANVLTF. For the CDR3, the DNA is TGTGCCAGCAGTTTCCGACAGGGGCTCTCTGGGGCCAACGTCCTGACTTTC.

This clone turned up a few times. The chain is built from TRBV10-3 and TRBJ1-4; D is unresolved. The CDR3 is 16 residues long. Trimming removed 2 bases at V and 0 bases at J, with 10 bases between. Germline assignment: CDR1 ENHRY and CDR2 SYGVKD. The CDR3 protein is CAISEGRGTTNEKLFF. As DNA, the CDR3 is TGTGCCATCAGTGAGGGTAGAGGGACAACTAATGAAAAACTGTTTTTT.

The CDR3 DNA reads as TGTGCCAGCAGTGAAGATCAGGGGTATCAGCCCCAGCATTTT. It specifies CASSEDQGYQPQHF. The chain carries TRBV2 and TRBJ1-5; TRBD1 might be the D (6 bases). This CDR3 is 14 amino acids long. CDR1 SNHLY and CDR2 FYNNEI come from the germline V gene. V lost 1 base to trimming and J lost 5 bases, with 9 bases between them.

The rearrangement joins TRBV19 to TRBJ2-1; no reliable D call. The CDR3 is 17 amino acids. Germline values: CDR1 LNHDA, CDR2 SQIVND (reference sequence). V was shortened by 2 bases and J by 0 bases, with 14 bases between the two germline ends. In DNA form, the CDR3 reads TGTGCCAGTAGTATATTTCTGACCGGCAGCTCCTACAATGAGCAGTTCTTC. This sequence encodes CASSIFLTGSSYNEQFF. The complete variable domain, with remaining parts taken from reference TRBV19 and TRBJ2-1, reads DGGITQSPKYLFRKEGQNVTLSCEQNLNHDAMYWYRQDPGQGLRLIYYSQIVNDFQKGDIAEGYSVSREKKESFPLTVTSAQKNPTAFYLCASSIFLTGSSYNEQFFGPGTRLTVL.

This clone has a single count. The chain uses TRBV7-2 and TRBJ2-7; possibly TRBD1 or TRBD2 for D (5 bases each). V shed 5 bases and J shed 4 bases, with 18 bases lying between them. Germline CDR1 is SGHTA and CDR2 is FQGNSA. This CDR3 region has 15 residues. CDR3 nucleotide sequence: TGTGCCAGCAGCCCGAGGGGAACTGGGCCGTACGAGCAGTACTTC. Translating gives CASSPRGTGPYEQYF.

The rearrangement links TRBV11-3 to TRBJ2-5; 9 nucleotides align to TRBD1. The V gene end was trimmed by 9 bases and the J gene end by 0 bases; junction bases not matched to a gene: 5. CDR1 and CDR2 (germline): SGHNT, YENEEA. The CDR3 spans 14 residues. CDR3 sequence reads: CARPGQGYQETQYF. CDR3 nucleotide sequence: TGTGCCAGACCGGGACAGGGTTACCAAGAGACCCAGTACTTC.

V usage is TRBV18 and J usage is TRBJ2-3; D not resolved. The CDR3 contains 14 residues. Germline V gene data show CDR1 as KGHSH and CDR2 as LQKENI. The germline V and J ends were trimmed by 1 base and 0 bases, with 5 bases remaining between them. The chain's CDR3 is CASSPLDSTDTQYF. The CDR3 DNA reads TGTGCCAGCTCACCACTGGACAGCACAGATACGCAGTATTTT.

The chain is built from TRBV6-5 and TRBJ2-4; D is possibly TRBD2 (7 bases). Germline V gives CDR1 MNHEY, CDR2 SVGAGI. The length of the CDR3 is 14 residues. The V end was cut by 8 bases, the J end by 3 bases, with 14 bases between. DNA of the CDR3: TGTGCCAGCCGGAGGGGGGGTAGCAAAAACATTCAGTACTTC. It yields the protein CASRRGGSKNIQYF.

This clone came up once. The chain recombines TRBV5-1 with TRBJ1-1; D remains unclear. The CDR3 totals 13 residues. Germline V gene lookup returns CDR1 SGHRS and CDR2 YFSETQ. V lost 2 bases and J lost 1, with 6 bases in between. CDR3 sequence reads: CASSFRENTEAFF. The DNA for the CDR3 is TGCGCCAGCAGCTTCCGGGAGAACACTGAAGCTTTCTTT.

The V call is TRBV19, the J call TRBJ2-2; D may be TRBD1 (6 bases). Germline assignment: CDR1 LNHDA and CDR2 SQIVND (reference sequence). CDR3 length: 15 amino acids. V lost 5 bases to trimming and J lost 4 bases, with 14 bases between them. CDR3 bases: TGTGCCAGTAGTTCACAGGGAAGGGGCACCGGGGAGCTGTTTTTT. As protein: CASSSQGRGTGELFF.

V and J are TRBV5-1 and TRBJ2-3; 7 bases are a match to TRBD2. V lost 4 bases, J lost 4 bases, and 12 bases stayed unmatched. CDR1 SGHRS and CDR2 YFSETQ come from the germline V gene. The CDR3 consists of 16 residues. CDR3 nucleotide sequence: TGCGCCAGCAGCCTGGGGGAGGGGAGGGCCGCAGATACGCAGTATTTT. This encodes CASSLGEGRAADTQYF.

The rearrangement uses TRBV4-1 and TRBJ2-2, with D unresolved. V lost 3 bases and J 5 bases, leaving 13 bases between the germline ends. This CDR3 comprises 15 residues. In germline, CDR1 is MGHRA, CDR2 YSYEKL. The CDR3 reads CASSQPVQDTGELFF. The CDR3, as DNA: TGCGCCAGCAGCCAGCCAGTGCAAGATACCGGGGAGCTGTTTTTT.

The chain combines TRBV5-4 with TRBJ2-2; no clear D. V lost 4 bases and J 4 bases, leaving 11 bases between the germline ends. The germline CDR1 and CDR2 sequences are SGHNT and YYREEE (reference sequence). The length of the CDR3 is 14 residues. The CDR3 loop reads CASSLAVGTGELFF. The DNA for the CDR3 is TGTGCCAGCAGCCTCGCCGTCGGCACCGGGGAGCTGTTTTTT. Using reference TRBV5-4 and TRBJ2-2 for the parts outside the CDR3, the full variable domain is ETGVTQSPTHLIKTRGQQVTLRCSSQSGHNTVSWYQQALGQGPQFIFQYYREEENGRGNFPPRFSGLQFPNYSSELNVNALELDDSALYLCASSLAVGTGELFFGEGSRLTVL.

This chain connects TRBV19 to TRBJ2-7; 7 positions match TRBD2. V gave up 8 bases and J gave up 7 bases; unmatched junction bases: 8. CDR3 length: 12 residues. Germline CDR1 and CDR2: LNHDA and SQIVND (reference sequence). CDR3: CASEGTNFEQYF. The DNA of the CDR3 is TGTGCCAGTGAAGGGACTAATTTTGAGCAGTACTTC.

The chain carries TRBV19 and TRBJ2-3, with D perhaps matching TRBD1 or TRBD2 (6 bases each). V was pared by 1 base and J by 0 bases, with 14 bases between. Germline V CDR1 and CDR2: LNHDA, SQIVND (reference sequence). The CDR3 extends over 17 amino acids. CDR3 sequence reads: CASSIGWGAPSTDTQYF. The CDR3 nucleotides read TGTGCCAGTAGTATAGGTTGGGGGGCCCCAAGCACAGATACGCAGTATTTT.

V and J are TRBV28 and TRBJ2-1, with 7 nucleotides matching TRBD2. Germline V gene lookup returns CDR1 MDHEN and CDR2 SYDVKM. V shed 6 bases, J shed 8 bases, and the junction held 16 bases outside the gene matches. CDR3 length: 16 residues. CDR3 residues: CASSEIAGRGEYEQFF. CDR3 sequence (DNA): TGTGCCAGCAGCGAGATAGCGGGCAGAGGGGAGTATGAGCAGTTCTTC.

The chain has TRBV19 and TRBJ1-2; 8 bases agree with TRBD1. After removal of 4 bases from V and 5 bases from J, the junction contained 6 bases not matched to a gene. This CDR3 has 14 amino acids. CDR1 LNHDA and CDR2 SQIVND come from the germline V gene (reference sequence). The CDR3 region is CASSNQGAGYGYTF. CDR3 nucleotide sequence: TGTGCCAGTAGTAACCAGGGGGCGGGGTATGGCTACACCTTC.

DNA for the CDR3: TGTGCCAGCAGCTCGGGACAGGGGGACGTCCACGAGCAGTACTTC. Translating gives CASSSGQGDVHEQYF. The V and J genes are TRBV5-8 and TRBJ2-7; the match to TRBD1 covers 11 bases. The CDR3 loop spans 15 amino acids. V trimming: 3 bases; J trimming: 5 bases; junction bases outside the gene matches: 7. The germline V gene has CDR1 SGHTS and CDR2 YDEGEE. Full variable domain (missing parts from reference TRBV5-8 and TRBJ2-7): EAGVTQSPTHLIKTRGQQATLRCSPISGHTSVYWYQQALGLGLQFLLWYDEGEERNRGNFPPRFSGRQFPNYSSELNVNALELEDSALYLCASSSGQGDVHEQYFGPGTRLTVT.

This clone was seen more than once but under ten times. The chain is built from TRBV5-4 and TRBJ1-2; perhaps TRBD1 as D (6 bases). Looked up from germline, CDR1 is SGHNT and CDR2 is YYREEE (reference sequence). This CDR3 is 16 amino acids long. Trimming left V 2 bases short and J 6 bases short, with 20 bases between. In DNA, the CDR3 is TGTGCCAGCAGCTTACCGGATCTCAATTCAGGGGATGGCTACACCTTC. Translation gives CASSLPDLNSGDGYTF.